This record looks at one T cell receptor beta chain sequence and its context. The data originate from a study of blood T cell repertoires in COVID-19. For the study at large: The origin of the acute and convalescent COVID-19 samples was the United States, Italy and Spain. From T cells, B-cell-depleted T cells, or PBMCs came the material, which was cDNA or gDNA.

The CDR3 sequence is 15 residues long. The germline CDR1 and CDR2 sequences are SNHLY and FYNNEI. After removal of 4 bases from V and 6 bases from J, the junction contained 3 bases not matched to a gene. How the authors handled the data: Amplification of reference gene primers provided the estimated nucleated cell counts. Assay used: immunoSEQ multiplex PCR; TCRdb lists only in-frame clones, some missing. The V and J calls and clone size come from that table; D and trimming were worked out from the DNA. The repertoire holds 80,000 to 95,000 clones, with 60% to 85% as singletons. The sample comprised peripheral blood. This chain links TRBV2 with TRBJ1-6; the match to TRBD1 covers 10 bases. The clonotype was recovered from a woman of 80 years or more with acute or convalescent COVID-19. The CDR3 here is CASSGGTGANSPLHF. The CDR3 DNA reads TGTGCCAGCAGTGGCGGGACAGGGGCTAATTCACCCCTCCACTTT.